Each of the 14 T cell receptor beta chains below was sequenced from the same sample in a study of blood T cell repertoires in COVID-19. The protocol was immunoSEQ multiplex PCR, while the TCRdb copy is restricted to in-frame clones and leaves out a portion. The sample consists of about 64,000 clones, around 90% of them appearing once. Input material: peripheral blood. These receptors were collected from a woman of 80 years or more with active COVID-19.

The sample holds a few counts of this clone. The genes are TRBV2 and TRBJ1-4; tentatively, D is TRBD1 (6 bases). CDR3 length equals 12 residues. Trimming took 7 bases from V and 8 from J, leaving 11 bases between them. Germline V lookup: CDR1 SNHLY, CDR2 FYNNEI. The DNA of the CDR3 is TGTGCCAGCACCCGGACAGAAGAAAAACTGTTTTTT. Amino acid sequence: CASTRTEEKLFF.

The chain's CDR3 is CASSPDRGSGTQYF. The CDR3 coding sequence is TGCGCCAGCAGCCCTGACAGGGGGAGCGGAACGCAGTATTTT. J is TRBJ2-3 and V is TRBV5-1, with 9 nucleotides matching TRBD1. The CDR3 spans 14 residues. Germline lookup yields CDR1 SGHRS and CDR2 YFSETQ. The V and J ends lost 4 bases and 9 bases, in that order; junction bases with no gene match: 9.

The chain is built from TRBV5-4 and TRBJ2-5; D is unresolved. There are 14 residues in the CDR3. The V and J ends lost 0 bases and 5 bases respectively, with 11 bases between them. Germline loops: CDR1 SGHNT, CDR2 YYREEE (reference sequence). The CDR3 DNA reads TGTGCCAGCAGCTTGGGTGGGCTACAGGAGACCCAGTACTTC. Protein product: CASSLGGLQETQYF.

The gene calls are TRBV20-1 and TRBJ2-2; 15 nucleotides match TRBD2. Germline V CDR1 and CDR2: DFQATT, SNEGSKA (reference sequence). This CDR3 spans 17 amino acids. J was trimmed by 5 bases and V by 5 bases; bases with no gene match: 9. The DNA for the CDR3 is TGCAGTGCTTGTGGACTAGCGGGAGGGAAGGAAACCGGGGAGCTGTTTTTT. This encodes CSACGLAGGKETGELFF.

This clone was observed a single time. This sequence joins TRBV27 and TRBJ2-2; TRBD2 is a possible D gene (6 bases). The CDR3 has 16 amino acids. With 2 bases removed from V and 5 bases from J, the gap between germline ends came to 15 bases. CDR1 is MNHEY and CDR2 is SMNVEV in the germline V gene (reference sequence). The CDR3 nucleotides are TGTGCCAGCAGTTTACTAGGGCTAGCGAGGACCGGGGAGCTGTTTTTT. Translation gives CASSLLGLARTGELFF.

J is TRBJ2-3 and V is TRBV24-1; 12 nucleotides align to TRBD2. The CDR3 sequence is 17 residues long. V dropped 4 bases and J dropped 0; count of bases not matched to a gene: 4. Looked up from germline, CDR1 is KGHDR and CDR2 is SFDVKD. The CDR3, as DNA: TGTGCCACCAGTGACCGAGGGACTAGCGGGAGCACAGATACGCAGTATTTT. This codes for CATSDRGTSGSTDTQYF.

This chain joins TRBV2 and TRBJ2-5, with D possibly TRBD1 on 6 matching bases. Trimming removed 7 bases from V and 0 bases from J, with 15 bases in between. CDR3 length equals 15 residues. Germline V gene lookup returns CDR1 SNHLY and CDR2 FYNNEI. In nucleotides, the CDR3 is TGTGCCAGCATCCTCGACAGGAGTTACCAAGAGACCCAGTACTTC. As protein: CASILDRSYQETQYF.

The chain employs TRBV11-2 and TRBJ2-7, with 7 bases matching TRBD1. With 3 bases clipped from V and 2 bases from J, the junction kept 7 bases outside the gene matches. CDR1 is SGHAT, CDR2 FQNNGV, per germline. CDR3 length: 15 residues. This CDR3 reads CASSFGPGQAYEQYF. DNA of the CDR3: TGTGCCAGCAGCTTCGGTCCCGGACAGGCCTACGAGCAGTACTTC.

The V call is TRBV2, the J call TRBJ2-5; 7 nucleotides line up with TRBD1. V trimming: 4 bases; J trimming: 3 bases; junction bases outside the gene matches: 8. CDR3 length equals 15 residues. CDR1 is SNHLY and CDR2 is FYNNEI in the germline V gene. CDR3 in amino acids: CASSAQGQPKETQYF. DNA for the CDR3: TGTGCCAGCAGTGCACAGGGACAGCCAAAAGAGACCCAGTACTTC. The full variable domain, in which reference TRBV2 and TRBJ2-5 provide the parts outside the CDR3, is EPEVTQTPSHQVTQMGQEVILRCVPISNHLYFYWYRQILGQKVEFLVSFYNNEISEKSEIFDDQFSVERPDGSNFTLKIRSTKLEDSAMYFCASSAQGQPKETQYFGPGTRLLVL.

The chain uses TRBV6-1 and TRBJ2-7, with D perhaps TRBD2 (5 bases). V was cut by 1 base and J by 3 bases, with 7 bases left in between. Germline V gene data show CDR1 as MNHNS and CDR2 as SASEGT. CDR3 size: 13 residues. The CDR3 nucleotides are TGTGCCAGCAGTGAAGGGAGGAGCTACGAGCAGTACGTC. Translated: CASSEGRSYEQYV.

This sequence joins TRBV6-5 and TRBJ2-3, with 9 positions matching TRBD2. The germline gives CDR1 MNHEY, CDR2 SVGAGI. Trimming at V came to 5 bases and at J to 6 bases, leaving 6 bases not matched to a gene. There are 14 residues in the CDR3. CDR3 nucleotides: TGTGCCAGCAGTCAAAGCGGGGGGCGGGATACGCAGTATTTT. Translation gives CASSQSGGRDTQYF.

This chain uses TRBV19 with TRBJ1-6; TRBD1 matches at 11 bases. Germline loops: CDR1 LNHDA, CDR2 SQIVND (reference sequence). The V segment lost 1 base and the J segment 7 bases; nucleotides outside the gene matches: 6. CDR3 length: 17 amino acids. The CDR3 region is CASSIAGGQGENSPLHF. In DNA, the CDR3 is TGTGCCAGTAGTATAGCGGGGGGACAGGGGGAAAATTCACCCCTCCACTTT.

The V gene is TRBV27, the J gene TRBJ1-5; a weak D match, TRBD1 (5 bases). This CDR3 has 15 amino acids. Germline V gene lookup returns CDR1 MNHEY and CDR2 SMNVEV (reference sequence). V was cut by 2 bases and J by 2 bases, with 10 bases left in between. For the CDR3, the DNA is TGTGCCAGCAGTTTACTGGGGGGGGGCAATCAGCCCCAGCATTTT. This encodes CASSLLGGGNQPQHF.

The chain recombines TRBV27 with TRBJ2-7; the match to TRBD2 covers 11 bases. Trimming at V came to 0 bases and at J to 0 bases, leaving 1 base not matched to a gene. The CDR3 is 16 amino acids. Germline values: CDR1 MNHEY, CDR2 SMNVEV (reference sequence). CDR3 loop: CASSLSGLAGSYEQYF. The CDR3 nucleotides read TGTGCCAGCAGTTTATCCGGACTAGCGGGCTCCTACGAGCAGTACTTC.